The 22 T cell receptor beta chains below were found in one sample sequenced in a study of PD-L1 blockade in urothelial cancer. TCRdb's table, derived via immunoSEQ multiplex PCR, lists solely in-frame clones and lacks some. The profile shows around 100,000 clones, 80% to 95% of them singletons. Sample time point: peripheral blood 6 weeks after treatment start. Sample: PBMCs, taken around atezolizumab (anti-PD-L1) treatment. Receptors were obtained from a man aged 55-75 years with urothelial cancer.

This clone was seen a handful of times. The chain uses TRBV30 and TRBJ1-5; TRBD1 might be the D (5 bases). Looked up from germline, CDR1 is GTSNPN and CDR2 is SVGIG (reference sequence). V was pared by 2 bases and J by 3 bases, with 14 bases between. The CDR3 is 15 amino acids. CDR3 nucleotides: TGTGCCTGGAGTTATGGCTCGGACACCAATCAGCCCCAGCATTTT. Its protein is CAWSYGSDTNQPQHF. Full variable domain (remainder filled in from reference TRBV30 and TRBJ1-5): SQTIHQWPATLVQPVGSPLSLECTVEGTSNPNLYWYRQAAGRGLQLLFYSVGIGQISSEVPQNLSASRPQDRQFILSSKKLLLSDSGFYLCAWSYGSDTNQPQHFGDGTRLSIL.

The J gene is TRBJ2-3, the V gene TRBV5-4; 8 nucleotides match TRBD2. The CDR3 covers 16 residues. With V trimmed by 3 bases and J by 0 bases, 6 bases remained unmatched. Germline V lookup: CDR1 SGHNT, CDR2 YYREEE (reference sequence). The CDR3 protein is CASSSELAASTDTQYF. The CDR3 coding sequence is TGTGCCAGCAGCTCCGAACTAGCGGCTAGCACAGATACGCAGTATTTT.

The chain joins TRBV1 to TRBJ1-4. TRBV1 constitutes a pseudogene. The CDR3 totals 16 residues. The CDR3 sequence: CTSSHFPSGVSKKLFF. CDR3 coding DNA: TGCACCAGCAGCCATTTCCCGTCCGGGGTAAGTAAAAAACTGTTTTTT.

The CDR3 DNA follows: TGTGCCAGCAGTTTGCAGGGGACAATCTACGAGCAGTACTTC. It specifies CASSLQGTIYEQYF. The chain uses TRBV27 and TRBJ2-7; a weak D match, TRBD1 (6 bases). CDR3 length: 14 amino acids. CDR1 is MNHEY, CDR2 SMNVEV, per germline (reference sequence). With 3 bases removed from V and 3 bases from J, the gap between germline ends came to 12 bases.

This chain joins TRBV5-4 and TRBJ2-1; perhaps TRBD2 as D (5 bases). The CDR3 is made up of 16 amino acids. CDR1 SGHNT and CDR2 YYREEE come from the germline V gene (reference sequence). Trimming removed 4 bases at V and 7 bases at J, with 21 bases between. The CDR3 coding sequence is TGTGCCAGCAGCGGACGGGGTCCGCTCAGAGAGAATGAGCAGTTCTTC. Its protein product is CASSGRGPLRENEQFF. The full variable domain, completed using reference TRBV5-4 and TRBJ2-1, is ETGVTQSPTHLIKTRGQQVTLRCSSQSGHNTVSWYQQALGQGPQFIFQYYREEENGRGNFPPRFSGLQFPNYSSELNVNALELDDSALYLCASSGRGPLRENEQFFGPGTRLTVL.

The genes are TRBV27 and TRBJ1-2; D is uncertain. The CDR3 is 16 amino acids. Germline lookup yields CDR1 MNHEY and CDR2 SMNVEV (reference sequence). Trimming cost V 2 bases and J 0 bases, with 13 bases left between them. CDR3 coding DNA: TGTGCCAGCAGTTTAGCGACTCCCGGTTCTAACTATGGCTACACCTTC. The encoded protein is CASSLATPGSNYGYTF.

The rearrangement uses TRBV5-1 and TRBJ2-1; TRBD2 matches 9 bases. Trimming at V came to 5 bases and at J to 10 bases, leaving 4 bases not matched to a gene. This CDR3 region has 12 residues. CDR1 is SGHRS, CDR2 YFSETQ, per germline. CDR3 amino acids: CASSLAGQEQFF. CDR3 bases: TGCGCCAGCAGTCTAGCGGGACAAGAGCAGTTCTTC.

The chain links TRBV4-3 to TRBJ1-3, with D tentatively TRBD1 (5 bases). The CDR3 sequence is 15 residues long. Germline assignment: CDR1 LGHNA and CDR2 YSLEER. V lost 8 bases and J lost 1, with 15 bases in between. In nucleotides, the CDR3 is TGCGCCAGCGGGGGAGGCATGGGGTCTGGAAACACCATATATTTT. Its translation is CASGGGMGSGNTIYF.

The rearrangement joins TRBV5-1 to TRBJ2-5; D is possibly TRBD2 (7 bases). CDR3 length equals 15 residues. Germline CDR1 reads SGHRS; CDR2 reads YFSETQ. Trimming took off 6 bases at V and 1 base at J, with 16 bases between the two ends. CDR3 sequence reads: CASKSSGGSQETQYF. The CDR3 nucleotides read TGCGCCAGCAAATCTTCGGGGGGCTCCCAAGAGACCCAGTACTTC. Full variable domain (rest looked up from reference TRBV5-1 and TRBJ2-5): KAGVTQTPRYLIKTRGQQVTLSCSPISGHRSVSWYQQTPGQGLQFLFEYFSETQRNKGNFPGRFSGRQFSNSRSEMNVSTLELGDSALYLCASKSSGGSQETQYFGPGTRLLVL.

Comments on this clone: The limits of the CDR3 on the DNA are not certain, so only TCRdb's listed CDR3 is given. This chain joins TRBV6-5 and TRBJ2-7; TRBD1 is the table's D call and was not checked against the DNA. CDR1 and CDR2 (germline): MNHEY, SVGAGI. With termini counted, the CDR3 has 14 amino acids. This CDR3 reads CASSSSTGTGVQYF.

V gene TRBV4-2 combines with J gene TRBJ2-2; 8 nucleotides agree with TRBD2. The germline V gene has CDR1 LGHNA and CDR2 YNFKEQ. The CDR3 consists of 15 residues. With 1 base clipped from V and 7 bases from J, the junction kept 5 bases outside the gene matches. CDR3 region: CASSQGAGGDGELFF. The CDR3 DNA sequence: TGTGCCAGCAGCCAAGGCGCGGGGGGCGACGGGGAGCTGTTTTTT.

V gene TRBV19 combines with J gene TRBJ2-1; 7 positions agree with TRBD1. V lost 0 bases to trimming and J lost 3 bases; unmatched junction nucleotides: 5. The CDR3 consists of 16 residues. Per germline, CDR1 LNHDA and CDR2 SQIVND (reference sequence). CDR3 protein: CASSIDRRQGYNEQFF. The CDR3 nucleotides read TGTGCCAGTAGTATAGATCGAAGACAGGGCTACAATGAGCAGTTCTTC.

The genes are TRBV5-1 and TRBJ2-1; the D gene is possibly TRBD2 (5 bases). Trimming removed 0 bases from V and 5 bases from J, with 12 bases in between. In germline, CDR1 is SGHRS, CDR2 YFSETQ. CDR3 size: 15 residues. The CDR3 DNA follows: TGCGCCAGCAGCTTGGGGCCAGCGGCCAACAATGAGCAGTTCTTC. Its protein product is CASSLGPAANNEQFF.

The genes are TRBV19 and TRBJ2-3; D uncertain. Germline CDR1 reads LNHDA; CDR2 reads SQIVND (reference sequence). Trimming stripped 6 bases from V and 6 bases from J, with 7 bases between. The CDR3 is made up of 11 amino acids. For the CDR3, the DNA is TGTGCCAGTAGCCAGTCGGATACGCAGTATTTT. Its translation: CASSQSDTQYF.

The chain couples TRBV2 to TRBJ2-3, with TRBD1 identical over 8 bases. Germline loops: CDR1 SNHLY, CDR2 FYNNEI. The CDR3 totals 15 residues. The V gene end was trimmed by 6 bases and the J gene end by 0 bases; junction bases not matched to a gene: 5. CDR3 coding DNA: TGTGCCAGCAGGGGGAGACAGGGGAGCACAGATACGCAGTATTTT. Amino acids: CASRGRQGSTDTQYF.

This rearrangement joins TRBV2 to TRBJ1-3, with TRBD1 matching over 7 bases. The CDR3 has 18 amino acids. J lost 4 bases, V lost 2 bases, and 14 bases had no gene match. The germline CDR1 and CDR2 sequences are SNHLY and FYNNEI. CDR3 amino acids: CASSEKTGQRLRGNTIYF. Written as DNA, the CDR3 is TGTGCCAGCAGTGAAAAGACGGGACAGCGTTTGAGAGGAAACACCATATATTTT.

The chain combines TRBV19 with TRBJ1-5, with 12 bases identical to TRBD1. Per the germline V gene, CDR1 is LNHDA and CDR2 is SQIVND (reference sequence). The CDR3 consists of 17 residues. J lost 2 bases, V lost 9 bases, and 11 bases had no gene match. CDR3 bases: TGTGCCAGCGAAACCGGGACAGGGGGCTCGGGCAATCAGCCCCAGCATTTT. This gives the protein CASETGTGGSGNQPQHF.

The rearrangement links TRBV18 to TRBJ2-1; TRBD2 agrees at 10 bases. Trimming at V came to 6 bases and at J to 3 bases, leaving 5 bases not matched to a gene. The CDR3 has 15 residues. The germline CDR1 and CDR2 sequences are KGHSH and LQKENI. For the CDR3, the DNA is TGTGCCAGCTCTCCGACTAGCGGGCACTACAATGAGCAGTTCTTC. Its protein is CASSPTSGHYNEQFF. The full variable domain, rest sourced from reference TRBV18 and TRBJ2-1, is NAGVMQNPRHLVRRRGQEARLRCSPMKGHSHVYWYRQLPEEGLKFMVYLQKENIIDESGMPKERFSAEFPKEGPSILRIQQVVRGDSAAYFCASSPTSGHYNEQFFGPGTRLTVL.

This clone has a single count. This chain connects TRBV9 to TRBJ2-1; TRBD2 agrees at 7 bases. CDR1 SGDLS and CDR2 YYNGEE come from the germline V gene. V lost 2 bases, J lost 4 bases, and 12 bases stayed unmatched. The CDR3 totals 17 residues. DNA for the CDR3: TGTGCCAGCAGCGTTAGGGGTCGGGGGGTCGGGTACAATGAGCAGTTCTTC. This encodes CASSVRGRGVGYNEQFF.

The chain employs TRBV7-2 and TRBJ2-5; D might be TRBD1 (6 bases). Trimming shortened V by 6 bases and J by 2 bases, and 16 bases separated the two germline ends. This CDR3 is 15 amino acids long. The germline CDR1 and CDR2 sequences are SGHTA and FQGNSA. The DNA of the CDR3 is TGTGCCAGCAGACAAAACCCGGACAGACAAGAGACCCAGTACTTC. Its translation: CASRQNPDRQETQYF.

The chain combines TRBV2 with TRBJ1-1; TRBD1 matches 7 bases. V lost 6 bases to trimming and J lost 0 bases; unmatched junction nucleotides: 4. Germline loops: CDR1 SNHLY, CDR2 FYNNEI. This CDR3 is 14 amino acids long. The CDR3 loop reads CASRGQGVNTEAFF. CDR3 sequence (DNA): TGTGCCAGCAGGGGGCAGGGGGTGAACACTGAAGCTTTCTTT. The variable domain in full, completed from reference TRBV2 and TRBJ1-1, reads EPEVTQTPSHQVTQMGQEVILRCVPISNHLYFYWYRQILGQKVEFLVSFYNNEISEKSEIFDDQFSVERPDGSNFTLKIRSTKLEDSAMYFCASRGQGVNTEAFFGQGTRLTVV.

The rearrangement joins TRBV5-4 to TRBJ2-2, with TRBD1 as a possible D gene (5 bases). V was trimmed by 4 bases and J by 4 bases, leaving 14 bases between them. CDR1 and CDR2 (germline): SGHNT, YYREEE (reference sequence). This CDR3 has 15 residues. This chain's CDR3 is CASSLPFRGTGELFF. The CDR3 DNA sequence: TGTGCCAGCAGCCTTCCTTTTAGGGGCACCGGGGAGCTGTTTTTT.